The 24 T cell receptor beta chains reported below all come from one sample, sequenced in a study of blood T cell repertoires in COVID-19. TCRdb's table, derived via immunoSEQ multiplex PCR, lists solely in-frame clones and lacks some. Altogether approximately 44,000 clones are present, around 93% being singletons, with the ten largest covering 12%. Sequenced: peripheral blood. Source of these receptors: a human donor in a cohort sampled during active COVID-19.

This clone appeared once. The CDR3 bases are TGTGCCAGCTCACCACCGGGACAGGTCTCTCAGCCCCAGCATTTT. Its protein is CASSPPGQVSQPQHF. The rearrangement joins TRBV18 to TRBJ1-5; TRBD1 matches at 8 bases. The germline gives CDR1 KGHSH, CDR2 LQKENI. The CDR3 has 15 amino acids. V shed 0 bases, J shed 6 bases, and the junction held 4 bases outside the gene matches.

The genes are TRBV14 and TRBJ2-2, with 12 bases lining up with TRBD2. Unmatched junction bases numbered 6, after V lost 0 bases and J lost 7 bases. The CDR3 loop spans 17 amino acids. Germline CDR1 is SGHDN and CDR2 is FVKESK. CDR3 nucleotides: TGTGCCAGCAGCCAAGATTCGACTAGCGGGAGAAACGGGGAGCTGTTTTTT. This encodes CASSQDSTSGRNGELFF.

This clone was recorded a few times. The V call is TRBV6-5, the J call TRBJ1-2; D might be TRBD1 (6 bases). V lost 5 bases to trimming and J lost 1 base, with 11 bases between them. The CDR3 spans 14 residues. Germline CDR1 MNHEY, CDR2 SVGAGI. This CDR3 is CASSTRGRNYGYTF. Here the CDR3 DNA reads TGTGCCAGCAGTACCAGGGGACGTAACTATGGCTACACCTTC.

This chain links TRBV4-3 with TRBJ2-3; the match to TRBD1 covers 10 bases. J gave up 8 bases and V 5 bases, and 10 bases lay outside the gene matches. The CDR3 is 15 amino acids. Germline CDR1 LGHNA, CDR2 YSLEER. The CDR3 is CASSWGQGTGGTQYF. CDR3 DNA sequence: TGCGCCAGCAGCTGGGGACAGGGGACTGGTGGTACGCAGTATTTT.

J is TRBJ2-1 and V is TRBV28; 10 nucleotides line up with TRBD2. This CDR3 has 14 residues. CDR1 and CDR2 (germline): MDHEN, SYDVKM. J gave up 10 bases and V 7 bases, and 10 bases lay outside the gene matches. The CDR3 nucleotides are TGTGCCAGCACCCGAGCGGGAGGGTTTAGGGAGCAGTTCTTC. Translation gives CASTRAGGFREQFF.

The chain couples TRBV27 to TRBJ2-5; tentative D call: TRBD2 (6 bases). V dropped 2 bases and J dropped 4 bases, with 11 bases sitting between them. From germline, CDR1 is MNHEY and CDR2 SMNVEV (reference sequence). CDR3 length: 14 amino acids. Here the CDR3 DNA reads TGTGCCAGCAGTTTAATGGGGGGACGAGAGACCCAGTACTTC. Its translation is CASSLMGGRETQYF.

The genes are TRBV19 and TRBJ2-1; 7 positions match TRBD2. With 4 bases clipped from V and 4 bases from J, the junction kept 13 bases outside the gene matches. Germline V gene lookup returns CDR1 LNHDA and CDR2 SQIVND (reference sequence). CDR3 length: 17 amino acids. Here the CDR3 reads CASSSGLGRPPYNEQFF. As DNA, the CDR3 is TGTGCCAGTAGTAGCGGACTAGGCCGCCCCCCGTACAATGAGCAGTTCTTC.

This clone was seen just once. V usage is TRBV4-1 and J usage is TRBJ2-7, with 8 bases lining up with TRBD1. V trimming: 3 bases; J trimming: 5 bases; junction bases outside the gene matches: 0. The CDR3 totals 12 residues. Germline CDR1 is MGHRA and CDR2 is YSYEKL. CDR3: CASSHRGHEQYF. In DNA form, the CDR3 reads TGCGCCAGCAGCCACAGGGGGCACGAGCAGTACTTC.

The rearrangement uses TRBV14 and TRBJ2-1; 9 bases line up with TRBD2. V lost 1 base and J lost 9; bases outside the gene matches: 13. Germline V lookup: CDR1 SGHDN, CDR2 FVKESK. This CDR3 comprises 17 residues. The CDR3 DNA is TGTGCCAGCAGCCAAGTTCTCTCGCGGGGGGGCCGGAGTGAGCAGTTCTTC. Encoded protein: CASSQVLSRGGRSEQFF.

CDR3 coding DNA: TGCGCCAGCAGCCAAGACAGTTACTCCTACGAGCAGTACTTC. Its translation is CASSQDSYSYEQYF. The chain combines TRBV4-1 with TRBJ2-7, with D unresolved. V was pared by 0 bases and J by 0 bases, with 6 bases between. Germline CDR1 is MGHRA and CDR2 is YSYEKL. CDR3 length: 14 residues.

The chain has TRBV24-1 and TRBJ2-2, with TRBD2 matching 13 bases. Germline lookup yields CDR1 KGHDR and CDR2 SFDVKD. Trimming cost V 2 bases and J 5 bases; bases outside gene matches: 7. CDR3 length: 18 residues. CDR3 protein: CATSDSQPGLAGTGELFF. DNA for the CDR3: TGTGCCACCAGTGATTCACAACCGGGACTAGCGGGAACCGGGGAGCTGTTTTTT.

V is TRBV3-1 (or the pseudogene TRBV3-2) and J is TRBJ1-1, with D perhaps TRBD1 (5 bases). Germline CDR1 and CDR2: LGHDT and YNNKEL (reference sequence). V gave up 8 bases and J gave up 4 bases, with 14 bases separating them. The CDR3 has 13 residues. CDR3 in amino acids: CASSTGSTTEAFF. The DNA of the CDR3 is TGTGCCAGCTCTACAGGAAGCACCACTGAAGCTTTCTTT.

The chain links TRBV28 to TRBJ1-5, with D tentatively TRBD1 (5 bases). The germline V gene encodes CDR1 MDHEN and CDR2 SYDVKM. V was cut by 5 bases and J by 4 bases, with 12 bases left in between. CDR3 length equals 14 residues. This chain's CDR3 is CASSLPGQNQPQHF. CDR3 nucleotide sequence: TGTGCCAGCAGTCTTCCAGGGCAGAATCAGCCCCAGCATTTT.

The chain has TRBV30 and TRBJ1-3, with D tentatively TRBD1 (5 bases). Trimming removed 5 bases from V and 7 bases from J, with 12 bases in between. Germline CDR1 GTSNPN, CDR2 SVGIG (reference sequence). This CDR3 contains 12 residues. CDR3 nucleotide sequence: TGTGCCTGGGTGCGGGGGTACAACACCATATATTTT. This codes for CAWVRGYNTIYF.

The CDR3 reads CASNLRVLAGVPRYEQYF. In DNA, the CDR3 is TGTGCCAGCAACTTAAGGGTCCTAGCGGGAGTTCCCCGCTACGAGCAGTACTTC. The chain couples TRBV21-1 to TRBJ2-7; the DNA was not compared with TRBD2, the D call given in the table. TRBV21-1 is designated a pseudogene. The CDR3 is 18 residues long.

This clone was observed a single time. The chain joins TRBV28 to TRBJ2-7; 10 nucleotides align to TRBD2. Germline lookup yields CDR1 MDHEN and CDR2 SYDVKM. Trimming cost V 2 bases and J 7 bases; bases outside gene matches: 5. This CDR3 region has 14 residues. The CDR3 region has the DNA TGTGCCAGCAGTTTAACTAGCGGGACGGGGGAGCAGTACTTC. Translation: CASSLTSGTGEQYF.

V gene TRBV9 combines with J gene TRBJ2-1; no firm D call. In germline, CDR1 is SGDLS, CDR2 YYNGEE. The ends were cut back, 3 bases at V and 10 bases at J, with 8 bases in the middle. This CDR3 comprises 11 residues. The CDR3 spells CASSALGEQFF. The CDR3 nucleotides read TGTGCCAGCAGCGCCCTCGGGGAGCAGTTCTTC.

The J gene is TRBJ1-1, the V gene TRBV9; 7 bases map to TRBD1. Looked up from germline, CDR1 is SGDLS and CDR2 is YYNGEE. The CDR3 extends over 16 amino acids. Trimming took 2 bases from V and 1 from J; bases not matched to a gene: 8. In DNA, the CDR3 is TGTGCCAGCAGCGTCGGGGCAGGGGGTTCGAACACTGAAGCTTTCTTT. It yields the protein CASSVGAGGSNTEAFF.

The chain couples TRBV19 to TRBJ2-7; 13 positions agree with TRBD2. With 9 bases clipped from V and 5 bases from J, the junction kept 7 bases outside the gene matches. CDR1 LNHDA and CDR2 SQIVND come from the germline V gene (reference sequence). The CDR3 sequence is 14 residues long. CDR3: CARIGLAGENEQYF. The CDR3 nucleotides are TGTGCCAGGATTGGACTAGCGGGAGAGAACGAGCAGTACTTC.

This clone was observed a single time. V usage is TRBV19 and J usage is TRBJ2-1; 7 bases match TRBD1. The V gene end was trimmed by 4 bases and the J gene end by 1 base; junction bases not matched to a gene: 4. Germline assignment: CDR1 LNHDA and CDR2 SQIVND (reference sequence). The CDR3 covers 15 residues. CDR3 bases: TGTGCCAGTAGTAGGACGGACAGGTCCTACAATGAGCAGTTCTTC. Translation: CASSRTDRSYNEQFF.

V gene TRBV5-1 combines with J gene TRBJ1-3; 11 bases fit TRBD1. The trim removed 4 bases at V and 3 bases at J, leaving 6 bases unmatched. This CDR3 has 16 residues. The germline V gene has CDR1 SGHRS and CDR2 YFSETQ. In DNA form, the CDR3 reads TGCGCCAGCAGCCCCCGGGACAGGGGGTTTGGAAACACCATATATTTT. As protein: CASSPRDRGFGNTIYF.

V is TRBV4-1 and J is TRBJ2-5, with D possibly TRBD2 on 5 matching bases. Germline V gene lookup returns CDR1 MGHRA and CDR2 YSYEKL. Trimming cost V 9 bases and J 9 bases, with 20 bases left between them. This CDR3 has 13 amino acids. The CDR3 spells CASRGIRSRAQYF. CDR3 nucleotides: TGCGCCAGTCGGGGAATCAGGTCCCGGGCCCAGTACTTC.

The V and J genes are TRBV5-4 and TRBJ1-1; tentatively, D is TRBD1 (5 bases). The CDR3 is 14 residues long. V was cut by 1 base and J by 0 bases, with 7 bases left in between. CDR1 and CDR2 from the germline V gene are SGHNT and YYREEE (reference sequence). CDR3 sequence reads: CASSLKGLNTEAFF. CDR3 nucleotide sequence: TGTGCCAGCAGCTTGAAGGGGCTGAACACTGAAGCTTTCTTT.

The chain joins TRBV4-3 to TRBJ1-1; D unresolved. CDR1 LGHNA and CDR2 YSLEER come from the germline V gene. The V gene lost 4 bases and the J gene lost 1 base, with 7 bases spanning the gap. This CDR3 has 13 residues. The CDR3 DNA reads as TGCGCCAGCAGCCCCGACTCGAACACTGAAGCTTTCTTT. Encoded protein: CASSPDSNTEAFF.